The 20 T cell receptor beta chains given below trace back to one sample, sequenced in a study of PD-L1 blockade in urothelial cancer. The data were produced by immunoSEQ multiplex PCR, yet TCRdb's version contains in-frame clones alone and is incomplete. The sample has about 84,000 clones, about 80% seen once; the top ten hold 8% to 9.5%. The specimen comprised PBMCs, sampled around atezolizumab (anti-PD-L1) treatment. The source is a man between 65 and 79 years old with urothelial cancer.

The chain carries TRBV18 and TRBJ2-1; D call uncertain. Trimming pared 0 bases from V and 16 bases from J, leaving 13 bases between. Germline CDR1 and CDR2: KGHSH and LQKENI. This CDR3 is built from 12 residues. CDR3 sequence: CASSPPGQVTFF. The CDR3 DNA reads as TGTGCCAGCTCACCACCGGGTCAGGTCACTTTCTTC.

The genes are TRBV7-9 and TRBJ2-1; TRBD1 agrees at 8 bases. The CDR3 consists of 15 residues. The germline gives CDR1 SEHNR, CDR2 FQNEAQ (reference sequence). V lost 2 bases, J lost 5 bases, and 5 bases stayed unmatched. The DNA for the CDR3 is TGTGCCAGCAGCTTACGACAGGGGATAGACAATGAGCAGTTCTTC. It is translated as CASSLRQGIDNEQFF.

The chain combines TRBV12-5 with TRBJ1-2, with D perhaps TRBD1 (6 bases). This CDR3 comprises 15 residues. The ends were cut back, 1 base at V and 5 bases at J, with 14 bases in the middle. Germline V gene data show CDR1 as LGHNT and CDR2 as FRNRAP. The CDR3 reads CASGLAGQFPYGYTF. The CDR3 nucleotides read TGTGCTAGTGGTTTGGCCGGACAGTTTCCGTATGGCTACACCTTC.

The chain recombines TRBV29-1 with TRBJ1-2; 8 bases are a match to TRBD1. This CDR3 is 14 amino acids long. Unmatched junction bases numbered 3, after V lost 3 bases and J lost 0 bases. In germline, CDR1 is SQVTM, CDR2 ANQGSEA. CDR3 in amino acids: CSVDEGQANYGYTF. DNA for the CDR3: TGCAGCGTTGATGAGGGACAGGCTAACTATGGCTACACCTTC.

The chain links TRBV29-1 to TRBJ1-2; D remains ambiguous. V lost 4 bases to trimming and J lost 4 bases, with 10 bases between them. CDR3 size: 12 residues. Germline V gene data show CDR1 as SQVTM and CDR2 as ANQGSEA. The CDR3 DNA reads TGCAGCGTTGGAGGCCCGAGCTATGGCTACACCTTC. It codes for CSVGGPSYGYTF.

The chain joins TRBV20-1 to TRBJ1-3; no definite D call. Germline CDR1 and CDR2: DFQATT and SNEGSKA (reference sequence). The CDR3 sequence is 11 residues long. V was shortened by 6 bases and J by 4 bases, with 7 bases between the two germline ends. CDR3 DNA sequence: TGCAGTGCCCCTTTGGGAAACACCATATATTTT. This sequence encodes CSAPLGNTIYF.

V and J are TRBV6-5 and TRBJ2-7, with 10 bases fitting TRBD1. J gave up 2 bases and V 6 bases, and 7 bases lay outside the gene matches. Germline-derived CDR1 and CDR2 are MNHEY and SVGAGI. The CDR3 has 15 amino acids. In DNA form, the CDR3 reads TGTGCCAGCAGCTTCCGACAGGGGGCGACCTACGAGCAGTACTTC. Translation gives CASSFRQGATYEQYF.

The chain recombines TRBV19 with TRBJ2-1; D remains ambiguous. This CDR3 spans 15 amino acids. The germline gives CDR1 LNHDA, CDR2 SQIVND (reference sequence). V lost 5 bases and J lost 4, with 15 bases in between. The CDR3 DNA sequence: TGTGCCAGTAGTCTTCTTAGGAGTCCTTACAATGAGCAGTTCTTC. Translating gives CASSLLRSPYNEQFF.

The rearrangement joins TRBV11-3 to TRBJ2-2; 8 bases line up with TRBD2. Germline V gives CDR1 SGHNT, CDR2 YENEEA. V lost 5 bases to trimming and J lost 3 bases; unmatched junction nucleotides: 20. The CDR3 loop spans 20 amino acids. In DNA form, the CDR3 reads TGTGCCAGCAGCCTTTTCCCTCCTTTCGGGGGGGGTAGTGACACCGGGGAGCTGTTTTTT. This codes for CASSLFPPFGGGSDTGELFF.

The rearrangement uses TRBV10-3 and TRBJ1-5; 8 bases fit TRBD1. CDR1 ENHRY and CDR2 SYGVKD come from the germline V gene. Trimming cost V 3 bases and J 4 bases; bases outside gene matches: 2. The CDR3 is made up of 14 amino acids. CDR3 nucleotide sequence: TGTGCCATCAGTGACGGGACAGGTAATCAGCCCCAGCATTTT. Protein product: CAISDGTGNQPQHF.

The DNA for the CDR3 is TGTGCCAGCAACAGGGACGGGGTCACAGATACGCAGTATTTT. Translation: CASNRDGVTDTQYF. V and J are TRBV2 and TRBJ2-3, with D tentatively TRBD1 (6 bases). Germline CDR1 reads SNHLY; CDR2 reads FYNNEI. The CDR3 length is 14 residues. The ends were cut back, 7 bases at V and 2 bases at J, with 13 bases in the middle.

The rearrangement uses TRBV14 and TRBJ1-1, with D perhaps matching TRBD1 (6 bases). The V gene lost 4 bases and the J gene lost 4 bases, with 22 bases spanning the gap. There are 17 residues in the CDR3. From germline, CDR1 is SGHDN and CDR2 FVKESK. CDR3 in amino acids: CASSPIQGWGSGTEAFF. As DNA, the CDR3 is TGTGCCAGCAGCCCAATACAGGGTTGGGGGTCAGGCACTGAAGCTTTCTTT.

CDR3 region: CASSLDFGTGLNYGYTF. In nucleotides, the CDR3 is TGTGCCAGCAGCTTAGATTTCGGGACAGGGTTGAACTATGGCTACACCTTC. The chain is built from TRBV7-2 and TRBJ1-2; TRBD1 aligns across 9 bases. J gave up 2 bases and V 1 base, and 8 bases lay outside the gene matches. This CDR3 spans 17 amino acids. Germline CDR1 and CDR2: SGHTA and FQGNSA.

CDR3 loop: CASSLEAPAGESEQYF. The DNA for the CDR3 is TGTGCCAGTAGTTTGGAGGCTCCAGCGGGGGAAAGCGAGCAGTACTTC. The V call is TRBV19, the J call TRBJ2-7, with 8 positions matching TRBD2. J gave up 6 bases and V 5 bases, and 15 bases lay outside the gene matches. Germline V gene sequence: CDR1 LNHDA, CDR2 SQIVND (reference sequence). The CDR3 loop spans 16 amino acids. Full variable domain (rest looked up from reference TRBV19 and TRBJ2-7): DGGITQSPKYLFRKEGQNVTLSCEQNLNHDAMYWYRQDPGQGLRLIYYSQIVNDFQKGDIAEGYSVSREKKESFPLTVTSAQKNPTAFYLCASSLEAPAGESEQYFGPGTRLTVT.

The chain has TRBV25-1 and TRBJ2-7, with 9 bases that match TRBD2. Germline V gives CDR1 MGHDK, CDR2 SYGVNS. CDR3 length: 13 amino acids. J lost 0 bases, V lost 6 bases, and 0 bases had no gene match. The CDR3 is CASRREGSYEQYF. The CDR3 region has the DNA TGTGCCAGCAGGCGGGAGGGCTCCTACGAGCAGTACTTC.

V and J are TRBV11-3 and TRBJ2-3; D unresolved. Germline CDR1 reads SGHNT; CDR2 reads YENEEA. The CDR3 sequence is 13 residues long. Trimming stripped 4 bases from V and 2 bases from J, with 7 bases between. CDR3 nucleotides: TGTGCCAGCAGCTCCGCCTACACAGATACGCAGTATTTT. It translates to CASSSAYTDTQYF.

Here the CDR3 DNA reads TGTGCCAGTATGAAACAGGGGGCGGAGGAAAAACTGTTTTTT. Its protein is CASMKQGAEEKLFF. The J gene is TRBJ1-4, the V gene TRBV19; 9 positions agree with TRBD1. The CDR3 is made up of 14 amino acids. With 7 bases clipped from V and 8 bases from J, the junction kept 8 bases outside the gene matches. Germline V gene lookup returns CDR1 LNHDA and CDR2 SQIVND (reference sequence).

The chain joins TRBV7-2 to TRBJ2-5; TRBD2 matches at 7 bases. CDR3 length: 15 amino acids. Germline V gene sequence: CDR1 SGHTA, CDR2 FQGNSA. J lost 9 bases, V lost 0 bases, and 10 bases had no gene match. The CDR3 spells CASSLASGLGGAQYF. As DNA, the CDR3 is TGTGCCAGCAGCTTAGCGTCAGGACTAGGTGGGGCCCAGTACTTC.

CDR3 loop: CATSRDLGGNEQFF. The CDR3 DNA sequence: TGTGCCACCAGCAGAGATCTGGGGGGCAATGAGCAGTTCTTC. J is TRBJ2-1 and V is TRBV15; a possible D gene is TRBD2 (6 bases). Germline CDR1 LNHNV, CDR2 YYDKDF (reference sequence). The CDR3 totals 14 residues. Trimming left V 0 bases short and J 6 bases short, with 9 bases between.

The V call is TRBV7-9, the J call TRBJ1-2; D is undetermined. V gave up 10 bases and J gave up 1 base, with 13 bases separating them. The CDR3 runs 13 residues. Per the germline V gene, CDR1 is SEHNR and CDR2 is FQNEAQ (reference sequence). The CDR3 spells CATQLAFNYGYTF. CDR3 nucleotide sequence: TGTGCCACCCAATTGGCCTTTAACTATGGCTACACCTTC.